This paragraph covers one T cell receptor (beta chain) sequence. Its antigen remains unidentified. These data are taken from a study of STAT5B mutations in CD4+ large granular lymphocyte leukemia. Germline V gives CDR1 SGHTS, CDR2 YDEGEE. V lost 4 bases and J lost 2, with 15 bases in between. This CDR3 is 15 amino acids long. Findings and limits, study-wide: The CD4+ versus CD8+ T-LGLL clonality difference may reflect limited sample size.

The assay was run at survey level. Using immunoSEQ multiplex PCR, the repertoire was profiled, and TCRdb retains in-frame clones only, with some absent. The profile shows about 35,000 clones, around three quarters of them singletons. The source is a human donor in good health. The source material was CD4+ T cells from blood buffy coats. This chain joins TRBV5-8 and TRBJ1-1; D is possibly TRBD1 (6 bases). CDR3 nucleotide sequence: TGTGCCAGCAGCCGCCGAGGGGGGGCAAACACTGAAGCTTTCTTT. Translation: CASSRRGGANTEAFF.